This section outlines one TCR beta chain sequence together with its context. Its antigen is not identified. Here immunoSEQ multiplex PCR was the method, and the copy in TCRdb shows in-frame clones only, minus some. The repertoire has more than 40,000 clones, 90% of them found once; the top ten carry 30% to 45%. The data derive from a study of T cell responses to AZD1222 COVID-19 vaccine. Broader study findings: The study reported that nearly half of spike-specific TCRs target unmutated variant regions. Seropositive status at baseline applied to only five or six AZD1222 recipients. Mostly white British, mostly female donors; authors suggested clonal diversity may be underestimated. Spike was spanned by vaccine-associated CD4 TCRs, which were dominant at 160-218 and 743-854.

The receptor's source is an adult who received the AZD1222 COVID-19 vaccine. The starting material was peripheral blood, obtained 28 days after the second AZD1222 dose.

CDR3 nucleotides: TGTGCCAGCAGCTTAATCACTACTACCTACAATGAGCAGTTCTTC. The encoded protein is CASSLITTTYNEQFF. V and J are TRBV7-2 and TRBJ2-1; no definite D call. The CDR3 covers 15 residues. Trimming took 2 bases from V and 2 from J, leaving 10 bases between them. Per the germline V gene, CDR1 is SGHTA and CDR2 is FQGNSA.